The clone carrying this TCR beta chain was observed a few times. Its antigen is not identified. PCR primers comprised 60 Vbeta and 13 Jbeta primers. Here immunoSEQ multiplex PCR was the method, and the copy in TCRdb shows in-frame clones only, minus some. The sample has about 160,000 clones; about four fifths are singletons. This entry comes from a study of cytomegalovirus exposure and HLA in healthy donors. Broader study findings: An apparent linkage of common viral pathogens to several of the most significant clusters emerged in a later analysis.

CDR3 length: 14 amino acids. J was trimmed by 11 bases and V by 1 base; bases with no gene match: 9. Germline-derived CDR1 and CDR2 are LGHNA and YSLEER. This rearrangement joins TRBV4-3 to TRBJ2-7; 9 nucleotides line up with TRBD1. Sequencing input: PBMCs. This sequence was found in a man younger than 45 in good health and CMV-seronegative. CDR3 in amino acids: CASSQGPVGQGKYF. CDR3 in DNA: TGCGCCAGCAGCCAAGGCCCCGTAGGACAGGGGAAGTACTTC.